In its sample, the clone carrying this T cell receptor (beta chain) is medium-sized (0.01 to 0.1%). The antigen remains unidentified. The data are from a study of T cell clones after liver transplantation. About the study: Until 12-24 months post-transplant, subjects got standard immunosuppression and no induction. Blood was drawn pre-transplant, before withdrawal, and after full or failed withdrawal. Study-wide points: Donor-reactive sequences fell more than third party-reactive ones, suggesting partial deletion.

There are 16 residues in the CDR3. The germline CDR1 and CDR2 sequences are MDHEN and SYDVKM. V dropped 3 bases and J dropped 2; count of bases not matched to a gene: 8. Using immunoSEQ multiplex PCR, the repertoire was profiled, and TCRdb retains in-frame clones only, with some absent. Of 24,000 or so clones listed, 55% to 75% are singletons. The chain recombines TRBV28 with TRBJ2-7, with TRBD2 matching over 9 bases. The origin of this receptor is a human donor who received a liver transplant. Sequenced here: CD4+ T cells from blood, sampled before liver transplant. The chain's CDR3 is CASSFSLAGLTYEQYF. The DNA for the CDR3 is TGTGCCAGCAGTTTTTCGCTAGCGGGGCTCACCTACGAGCAGTACTTC. The full variable domain, with the rest looked up from reference TRBV28 and TRBJ2-7, is DVKVTQSSRYLVKRTGEKVFLECVQDMDHENMFWYRQDPGLGLRLIYFSYDVKMKEKGDIPEGYSVSREKKERFSLILESASTNQTSMYLCASSFSLAGLTYEQYFGPGTRLTVT.